Listed below are T cell receptor beta chains from one sample, sequenced in a study of T cells in Graves' hyperthyroidism and ophthalmopathy. TCRdb used MiXCR to reprocess the multiplex PCR reads, holding one entry per CDR3 protein. The sample lists roughly 580,000 distinct CDR3 sequences, 14% occurring once. Material: blood. The origin of the receptors is a woman in her 30s with Graves' hyperthyroidism that later progressed to Graves' ophthalmopathy. Both conserved end residues are part of each CDR3. Each record gives: V gene, J gene, D gene, clone size, CDR3 DNA, CDR3 protein. D genes are given only for firm matches. Size is omitted from some rows. Given values are once, few, many or a class for expanded clones.

TRBV28	TRBJ2-7	-	many	TGTGCCAGCAGGTCACCGTCTGGAGGGTTTACCTACGAGCAGTACTTC	CASRSPSGGFTYEQYF
TRBV11-3	TRBJ2-5	-	many	TGTGCCAGCAGTCAACCAGGGCATGGGGAGACCCAGTACTTC	CASSQPGHGETQYF
TRBV9	TRBJ2-1	TRBD2	many	TGTGCCAGCAGCGATGTAGCGGGAGAACGAGCGAATGAGCAGTTCTTC	CASSDVAGERANEQFF
TRBV9	TRBJ2-1	-	-	TGTGCCAGCAGCGTAGGTTGGCGTCGAGACAATGAGCAGTTCTTC	CASSVGWRRDNEQFF
TRBV30	TRBJ1-1	-	many	TGTGCCTGGAAACGCGGGCCTGAAGCTTTCTTT	CAWKRGPEAFF
TRBV5-1	TRBJ1-4	-	few	TGCGCCAGCAGCTTGTCTACAGGGAGTGAAAAACTGTTTTTT	CASSLSTGSEKLFF
TRBV6-1	TRBJ1-5	-	many	TGTGCCAGCAGTACAGGTAGGGGCAATCAGCCCCAGCATTTT	CASSTGRGNQPQHF
TRBV11-2	TRBJ2-7	-	many	TGTGCCAGCAGCTTAGGGGCTGGGGCCTACGAGCAGTACTTC	CASSLGAGAYEQYF
TRBV19	TRBJ1-1	TRBD1	many	TGTGCCAGTAGTTCCTACAGGGGAGGAGGGACTGAAGCTTTCTTT	CASSSYRGGGTEAFF
TRBV2	TRBJ2-1	TRBD2	many	TGTGCCAGCAGTGTACTAGCGGGAGTTATCAATGAGCAGTTCTTC	CASSVLAGVINEQFF
TRBV7-9	TRBJ2-3	-	many	TGTGCCAGCGGACCGCCTAGCACAGATACGCAGTATTTT	CASGPPSTDTQYF
TRBV2	TRBJ2-7	-	-	TGTGCCAGCGAGGGGCTACGGACGGGCGAGCAGTACTTC	CASEGLRTGEQYF
TRBV6-2/TRBV6-3	TRBJ2-3	TRBD1	many	TGTGCCAGCAGTTCCGGGACAGGGGGCTTAGATACGCAGTATTTT	CASSSGTGGLDTQYF
TRBV4-1	TRBJ2-1	-	-	TGCGCCAGCAGGTATAGGGTTGAACTAAATGAGCAGTTCTTC	CASRYRVELNEQFF
TRBV29-1	TRBJ1-2	-	many	TGCAGCGTATACGGACAGAACTATGGCTACACCTTC	CSVYGQNYGYTF
TRBV3-1	TRBJ2-2	-	-	TGTGCCAGCAGCCAAGATCCAGGAAGGAGGCTGTTTTTT	CASSQDPGRRLFF
TRBV18	TRBJ2-3	-	many	TGTGCCAGCTCACCCCAGAGTAGAGATACGCAGTATTTT	CASSPQSRDTQYF
TRBV20-1	TRBJ2-3	TRBD2	many	TGCAGTGCTAGAAAACGGGAGGGCGGAGATACGCAGTATTTT	CSARKREGGDTQYF
TRBV19	TRBJ2-5	-	many	TGTGCCAGTAGTAGGAATAGCCCCCAGGGGCAAGAGACCCAGTACTTC	CASSRNSPQGQETQYF